This is a list of T cell receptor beta chains from one sample in a study of technical replicates of blood from several donors. Libraries were prepared by immunoSEQ multiplex PCR; TCRdb keeps only in-frame clonotypes and omits some of them. The sample contains tens of thousands of clones, about 81% of which appear only once. The sequenced sample was PBMCs. All receptors come from a human donor in good health. Some clones in this sample may be carry-over from other donors' samples. CDR3s include the opening cysteine and the closing phenylalanine or tryptophan. Expanded clones are given a class, and other clones once, few, many or no size at all.

v_gene	abundance	CDR3aa
TRBV5-1	NA	CASSPTGNTEAFF
TRBV19	NA	CASSEWTGRGEAFF
TRBV11-2	NA	CASSLETGVASEQYF
TRBV6-6	once	CASSSNESYEQYF
TRBV4-2	NA	CASSQDTSGGDEQFF
TRBV19	few	CASKGRLNNSPLHF
TRBV5-1	NA	CASSFDGSLGQPQHF
TRBV2	NA	CASSPARTGYGYTF
TRBV7-7	NA	CASSLAVEGSNQPQHF
TRBV30	once	CAWSGGTGNQPQHF
TRBV6-1	NA	CASSEARGPGYGYTF
TRBV28	NA	CASRMTSGSYEQYF
TRBV7-2	NA	CASSWGTVNQPQHF
TRBV7-2	NA	CASSFGTGGVYEQYF